This is a list of T cell receptor beta chains from one sample in a study of T cells after posttransplantation cyclophosphamide. Sequenced by immunoSEQ multiplex PCR; TCRdb stores in-frame clones only, minus some. The table has some 20,000 clones, over 95% seen once. The sequencing sample was made of naive CD4+ T cells sorted from PBMCs. The receptors were gathered from a man in his forties in good health, CMV-negative, and a related stem cell transplant donor. Both conserved end residues are part of each CDR3. A D gene is named only where the DNA matches it firmly. Expanded clones get a size class; other rows say once, few or many, or leave the size out.

>15|-|TRBJ2-1|TRBV2|TRBD2
TGTGCCAGCATCCAACTAGCGGGGGTTTACAATGAGCAGTTCTTC
CASIQLAGVYNEQFF
>16|-|TRBJ1-5|TRBV10-3|TRBD1
TGTGCCATCAGTGAAGGGACAGTCCTATCCAATCAGCCCCAGCATTTT
CAISEGTVLSNQPQHF
>14|-|TRBJ2-5|TRBV7-2|-
TGTGCCAGCAGCCCCGGGGGTTGGGGGGAGACCCAGTACTTC
CASSPGGWGETQYF
>15|-|TRBJ2-7|TRBV5-4|TRBD2
TGTGCCAGCAGCTTGGGGACTAGCGGAACCTACGAGCAGTACTTC
CASSLGTSGTYEQYF
>15|-|TRBJ2-5|TRBV28|TRBD1
TGTGCCAGCAGATCAGGGGGACCGGGGCAAGAGACCCAGTACTTC
CASRSGGPGQETQYF
>14|-|TRBJ1-1|TRBV28|-
TGTGCCAGCAGTTTCCAGGCCTTGAACACTGAAGCTTTCTTT
CASSFQALNTEAFF
>15|-|TRBJ2-3|TRBV18|-
TGTGCCAGCTCACCAACAGCGGAGCCCCCCGATACGCAGTATTTT
CASSPTAEPPDTQYF
>14|once|TRBJ1-1|TRBV29-1|TRBD1
TGCAGCGGACGACAGGGACCCATGAACACTGAAGCTTTCTTT
CSGRQGPMNTEAFF
>17|-|TRBJ2-3|TRBV21-1|-
TGTGCCAGCAGCCAGGAAGAGGTTAGCGGGAGTGGTAATACGCAGTATTTT
CASSQEEVSGSGNTQYF
>14|once|TRBJ2-1|TRBV5-1|TRBD2
TGCGCCAGCAGCCCCACTAGCGGCAACAATGAGCAGTTCTTC
CASSPTSGNNEQFF
>14|-|TRBJ2-5|TRBV2|TRBD1
TGTGCCAGCAGTGGAGACAGGGGGCTTGAGACCCAGTACTTC
CASSGDRGLETQYF
>15|-|TRBJ1-5|TRBV9|-
TGTGCCAGCAGCCCCGACGGGGTTGGCAATCAGCCCCAGCATTTT
CASSPDGVGNQPQHF
>14|-|TRBJ1-6|TRBV4-1|-
TGCGCCAGCAGCCAAGATGAGGGGGTTTCACCCCTCCACTTT
CASSQDEGVSPLHF
>16|-|TRBJ2-1|TRBV5-1|-
TGCGCCAGCAGCTTGGGAGGGAGGAGAGGGTACAATGAGCAGTTCTTC
CASSLGGRRGYNEQFF
>15|-|TRBJ2-1|TRBV7-9|-
TGTGCCAGCAACGCTCAGAGCGGGTCCTACAATGAGCAGTTCTTC
CASNAQSGSYNEQFF
>17|-|TRBJ1-1|TRBV7-3|TRBD1
TGTGCCAGCAGCCCTCGCCCATCCGGACAGGGTAGCACTGAAGCTTTCTTT
CASSPRPSGQGSTEAFF
>17|-|TRBJ2-5|TRBV5-1|TRBD2
TGCGCCAGCAGCCGAGAAGGACTAGCGTGGGGGAGGGAGACCCAGTACTTC
CASSREGLAWGRETQYF
>15|-|TRBJ2-4|TRBV2|-
TGTGCCAGCAGTGAACGATTTAGCTGGGAGGCCATTCAGTACTTC
CASSERFSWEAIQYF
>13|-|TRBJ1-5|TRBV6-5|-
TGTGCCAGCAGTTACCGGAGCAATCAGCCCCAGCATTTT
CASSYRSNQPQHF
>16|-|TRBJ2-1|TRBV5-1|TRBD2
TGCGCCAGCAGCCTGTCCGGGACTAGCTCCTTCAATGAGCAGTTCTTC
CASSLSGTSSFNEQFF
>15|-|TRBJ2-7|TRBV25-1|TRBD1
TGTGCCAGCAGTGAATTAGTGGGACAGGGGATCGAGCAGTACTTC
CASSELVGQGIEQYF
>18|-|TRBJ2-3|TRBV5-1|TRBD1
TGCGCCAGCAGCTTGGCCGGGACAGGTACCTTAAGCACAGATACGCAGTATTTT
CASSLAGTGTLSTDTQYF
>14|once|TRBJ1-5|TRBV11-2|-
TGTGCCAGCAGCATAGGCCGCAGTGGTCAGCCCCAGCATTTT
CASSIGRSGQPQHF
>15|-|TRBJ2-7|TRBV28|TRBD2
TGTGCCAGCAGTTTAGCGGGAGAAATAGGCTACGAGCAGTACTTC
CASSLAGEIGYEQYF
>13|once|TRBJ2-3|TRBV28|TRBD1
TGTGCCAGCGAACAGGGGGGACCAGATACGCAGTATTTT
CASEQGGPDTQYF
>16|-|TRBJ2-7|TRBV7-2|TRBD2
TGTGCCAGCAGCTTACAGGGGGGGACTAGCTTACGCGAGCAGTACTTC
CASSLQGGTSLREQYF
>16|-|TRBJ1-2|TRBV5-1|-
TGCGCCAGCAGCTCGATAGACCGACAGGTGAACTATGGCTACACCTTC
CASSSIDRQVNYGYTF
>13|-|TRBJ1-4|TRBV29-1|-
TGCAGCGTTGGGTGGGGAAGAGGGGAAAAACTGTTTTTT
CSVGWGRGEKLFF
>15|-|TRBJ1-6|TRBV6-5|-
TGTGCCAGCAGCAACATACAACAGGGCATTAGCACCCTCTTCTTT
CASSNIQQGISTLFF
>12|-|TRBJ2-7|TRBV19|-
TGTGCCAGTAGTCAGGTCTCCTACGAGCAGTACTTC
CASSQVSYEQYF
>14|-|TRBJ1-3|TRBV5-1|TRBD1
TGCGCCAGCAGCATAGGGACAGGGGGAAACACCATATATTTT
CASSIGTGGNTIYF
>15|-|TRBJ1-1|TRBV7-2|-
TGTGCCAGCAGCTTAGTGTGGGGGCGAAACACTGAAGCTTTCTTT
CASSLVWGRNTEAFF
>15|-|TRBJ1-4|TRBV6-6|TRBD1
TGTGCCAGCAGCCTACCCCGGACAGGGGATGAAAAACTGTTTTTT
CASSLPRTGDEKLFF